The 14 T cell receptor beta chains listed next were all sequenced from one sample in a study of beta chain features in type 1 diabetes. Study-wide findings and caveats: Type 1 diabetes patients had moderately but significantly shorter TCRB CDR3s in all four CD4+ subsets.

The sequenced template was cDNA made from the entire isolated RNA. The assay was immunoSEQ multiplex PCR, and TCRdb's table has in-frame clones only and misses some. The sample yields about 160,000 clones, around 8.6% seen once. Which antigens these TCRs recognize remains unknown. Sequencing was carried out using central memory CD4+ T cells from blood. These receptors came from a woman younger than 30 with type 1 diabetes.

This clone has ten or more counts. The CDR3 is CAISGGLSGANVLTF. The CDR3 DNA reads TGTGCCATCAGTGGGGGACTCTCTGGGGCCAACGTCCTGACTTTC. The chain combines TRBV10-3 with TRBJ2-6, with D perhaps TRBD2 (6 bases). The CDR3 is made up of 15 amino acids. Trimming removed 4 bases at V and 0 bases at J, with 7 bases between. Germline-derived CDR1 and CDR2 are ENHRY and SYGVKD.

The rearrangement links TRBV7-2 to TRBJ2-5; the D gene is possibly TRBD2 (5 bases). CDR1 is SGHTA and CDR2 is FQGNSA in the germline V gene. The CDR3 contains 14 residues. Between the trimmed V and J ends, which lost 4 bases and 0 bases, there was a span of 9 bases. CDR3 sequence reads: CASSYQRNQETQYF. The CDR3 DNA is TGTGCCAGCAGCTACCAGCGGAACCAAGAGACCCAGTACTTC.

A few counts support this clone. The chain recombines TRBV4-3 with TRBJ2-5, with a tentative D call TRBD2 (5 bases). CDR3 length: 14 residues. V was cut by 4 bases and J by 1 base, with 10 bases left in between. Germline loops: CDR1 LGHNA, CDR2 YSLEER. CDR3 in amino acids: CASSPEEFQETQYF. In DNA, the CDR3 is TGCGCCAGCAGCCCGGAGGAGTTCCAAGAGACCCAGTACTTC.

The V and J genes are TRBV13 and TRBJ2-5; a weak D match, TRBD2 (5 bases). The V end lost 3 bases, the J end lost 5 bases, and 7 bases lay between the germline ends. The CDR3 length is 12 residues. CDR1 and CDR2 (germline): PRHDT, FYEKMQ (reference sequence). CDR3 residues: CASSFGGETQYF. CDR3 nucleotide sequence: TGTGCCAGCAGCTTCGGCGGGGAGACCCAGTACTTC.

V gene TRBV29-1 combines with J gene TRBJ2-1; possibly TRBD2 for D (5 bases). The germline CDR1 and CDR2 sequences are SQVTM and ANQGSEA. The CDR3 sequence is 15 residues long. Trimming took 6 bases from V and 5 from J, leaving 20 bases between them. DNA of the CDR3: TGCAGCGTCCGAATACGGGAAAGCTTCCACAATGAGCAGTTCTTC. Encoded protein: CSVRIRESFHNEQFF.

This clone was detected a few times. V usage is TRBV25-1 and J usage is TRBJ2-1; D not certain. Germline lookup yields CDR1 MGHDK and CDR2 SYGVNS. The V end was cut by 11 bases, the J end by 5 bases, with 10 bases between. The CDR3 extends over 11 amino acids. The CDR3 here is CAVRVHNEQFF. CDR3 in DNA: TGTGCCGTTAGAGTACACAATGAGCAGTTCTTC.

The CDR3 region has the DNA TGTGCCAGCAGCGTAGCCCTATACGGAGTCTCTGGGGCCAACGTCCTGACTTTC. Its translation: CASSVALYGVSGANVLTF. The chain joins TRBV9 to TRBJ2-6, with D unresolved. CDR1 SGDLS and CDR2 YYNGEE come from the germline V gene. The CDR3 contains 18 residues. V lost 0 bases and J 0 bases, leaving 13 bases between the germline ends.

This clone came up a few times. The genes are TRBV30 and TRBJ1-4; D unclear. V lost 2 bases to trimming and J lost 10 bases, with 11 bases between them. The CDR3 sequence is 12 residues long. CDR1 is GTSNPN, CDR2 SVGIG, per germline (reference sequence). The CDR3: CAWSWEGAKLFF. The CDR3 bases are TGTGCCTGGAGTTGGGAGGGCGCAAAACTGTTTTTT.

The rearrangement joins TRBV2 to TRBJ2-1; a possible D gene is TRBD1 (5 bases). The CDR3 totals 14 residues. V was pared by 3 bases and J by 4 bases, with 10 bases between. The germline V gene encodes CDR1 SNHLY and CDR2 FYNNEI. The CDR3 sequence is CASSENQGYNEQFF. DNA for the CDR3: TGTGCCAGCAGTGAGAATCAGGGTTACAATGAGCAGTTCTTC.

This clone has just a few counts. The chain has TRBV27 and TRBJ1-5, with unresolved D. Germline assignment: CDR1 MNHEY and CDR2 SMNVEV (reference sequence). Trimming pared 8 bases from V and 0 bases from J, leaving 14 bases between. The CDR3 is made up of 15 amino acids. CDR3 region: CASPGLDHSNQPQHF. The CDR3 DNA reads TGTGCCAGCCCGGGGTTGGACCATAGCAATCAGCCCCAGCATTTT.

This clone was seen only a few times. The chain recombines TRBV18 with TRBJ1-1, with 8 bases aligning to TRBD1. Germline trimming cut 6 bases from V and 2 bases from J; bases unmatched to any gene: 5. The CDR3 runs to 14 residues. Germline CDR1 KGHSH, CDR2 LQKENI. DNA of the CDR3: TGTGCCAGCTCGCAAGGACAGGGAAACACTGAAGCTTTCTTT. Protein sequence: CASSQGQGNTEAFF.

The genes are TRBV4-2 and TRBJ2-7; 11 bases map to TRBD2. The J segment lost 2 bases and the V segment lost 5 bases, leaving 8 bases of the junction unmatched. CDR3 size: 16 residues. Germline CDR1 reads LGHNA; CDR2 reads YNFKEQ. The CDR3 DNA reads TGTGCCAGCAGCAAATCCGGGACTAGCGGAACCTACGAGCAGTACTTC. It encodes CASSKSGTSGTYEQYF.

The genes are TRBV6-5 and TRBJ2-4, with 8 positions matching TRBD1. The CDR3 extends over 15 amino acids. Germline trimming cut 6 bases from V and 0 bases from J; bases unmatched to any gene: 4. Germline CDR1 and CDR2: MNHEY and SVGAGI. The CDR3 nucleotides read TGTGCCAGCAGCGGACAGGGACTAGCCAAAAACATTCAGTACTTC. This sequence encodes CASSGQGLAKNIQYF.

The gene calls are TRBV4-1 and TRBJ2-7, with TRBD1 matching over 11 bases. Germline lookup yields CDR1 MGHRA and CDR2 YSYEKL. The CDR3 totals 14 residues. The trim removed 1 base at V and 6 bases at J, leaving 2 bases unmatched. The CDR3 is CASSQGGTGGEQYF. The CDR3 nucleotides are TGCGCCAGCAGCCAAGGGGGGACAGGGGGCGAGCAGTACTTC.